This TCR beta chain was captured by sequencing in a study of cytomegalovirus exposure and HLA in healthy donors. Measured with immunoSEQ multiplex PCR; TCRdb has only the in-frame clones, and not every one. The sample gives around 300,000 clones, roughly 87% of which show up once; more than 0.95% is in the top ten. General study findings and limits: Many donors carried some public TCRs, although rarity characterized most TCR sequences. The investigators catalogued 150 to 200 TCR beta chains as cytomegalovirus-associated. In vitro, three CMV-associated chains proved specific for CMV antigens.

The donors belonged to the roughly 110-subject validation cohort, separate from the approximately 670-subject first cohort. As concerns this clone: Its antigen is still unknown.

The CDR3 spans 13 residues. CDR1 SGHTA and CDR2 FQGNSA come from the germline V gene. V lost 6 bases to trimming and J lost 6 bases; unmatched junction nucleotides: 5. Material for sequencing was PBMCs. The V gene is TRBV7-2, the J gene TRBJ1-1, with 9 bases fitting TRBD1. This receptor was identified in a man between 25 and 39 years old in good health and CMV-seronegative. Here the CDR3 reads CASRRTGGPEAFF. The CDR3 nucleotides are TGTGCCAGCAGACGAACAGGGGGCCCTGAAGCTTTCTTT.